Below, 11 T cell receptor beta chains from the same sample are listed, as sequenced in a study of blood T cell repertoires in COVID-19. Using immunoSEQ multiplex PCR, the repertoire was profiled, and TCRdb retains in-frame clones only, with some absent. The sample lists about 260,000 clones; 80% to 90% were seen once. The sequenced sample was peripheral blood. These receptors all stem from a woman in her 40s with acute or convalescent COVID-19.

The chain couples TRBV30 to TRBJ1-4; TRBD1 matches 8 bases. Germline CDR1 is GTSNPN and CDR2 is SVGIG (reference sequence). The trim removed 7 bases at V and 4 bases at J, leaving 8 bases unmatched. This CDR3 is built from 14 residues. CDR3 bases: TGTGCCTCAGAGCCGGGACAGGTTAATGAAAAACTGTTTTTT. This translates into CASEPGQVNEKLFF. Full variable domain (missing parts from reference TRBV30 and TRBJ1-4): SQTIHQWPATLVQPVGSPLSLECTVEGTSNPNLYWYRQAAGRGLQLLFYSVGIGQISSEVPQNLSASRPQDRQFILSSKKLLLSDSGFYLCASEPGQVNEKLFFGSGTQLSVL.

The chain uses TRBV6-5 and TRBJ1-2, with 7 nucleotides matching TRBD1. The CDR3 has 14 amino acids. CDR1 and CDR2 from the germline V gene are MNHEY and SVGAGI. The junction had 9 bases not matched to a gene; V was cut back by 7 bases and J by 4 bases. CDR3 nucleotides: TGTGCCAGCAAGATGGGACAGTTTTTCTATGGCTACACCTTC. It codes for CASKMGQFFYGYTF.

The V call is TRBV5-1, the J call TRBJ2-1; weak D call: TRBD2 (5 bases). The germline CDR1 and CDR2 sequences are SGHRS and YFSETQ. This CDR3 region has 16 residues. V gave up 4 bases and J gave up 1 base, with 15 bases separating them. CDR3 DNA sequence: TGCGCCAGCAGCCCAACTGCCCGGGGTTCCTACAATGAGCAGTTCTTC. Protein sequence: CASSPTARGSYNEQFF.

The chain has TRBV6-1 and TRBJ1-5, with 12 bases identical to TRBD1. This CDR3 has 17 residues. The V and J ends lost 2 bases and 7 bases, in that order; junction bases with no gene match: 9. Germline V gene data show CDR1 as MNHNS and CDR2 as SASEGT. CDR3 loop: CASSENWGTGGGQPQHF. The CDR3 nucleotides are TGTGCCAGCAGTGAAAACTGGGGGACAGGGGGCGGGCAGCCCCAGCATTTT.

The rearrangement links TRBV23-1 to TRBJ2-2, with D perhaps matching TRBD1 (6 bases). TRBV23-1 is an open reading frame whose function is uncertain. Trimming left V 2 bases short and J 6 bases short, with 22 bases between. This CDR3 has 18 residues. In nucleotides, the CDR3 is TGCGCCAGCAGTCAAGGGCGGAGTCGGACAGTTGGTCCCGGGGAGCTGTTTTTT. Translated, it gives CASSQGRSRTVGPGELFF.

The gene calls are TRBV4-1 and TRBJ1-2; 7 bases are shared with TRBD1. V was pared by 3 bases and J by 8 bases, with 9 bases of the junction left unmatched. CDR3 length: 14 amino acids. Germline assignment: CDR1 MGHRA and CDR2 YSYEKL. Here the CDR3 DNA reads TGCGCCAGCAGCCAGGGGGAAGGGGGCTTGGGCTACACCTTC. Its translation: CASSQGEGGLGYTF.

For this clone: The junction departs from germline at one end; a sequencing error may be responsible. The chain links TRBV6-5 to TRBJ1-1; possible D gene TRBD1, 5 bases. This CDR3 spans 11 amino acids. CDR1 is MNHEY and CDR2 is SVGAGI in the germline V gene. The CDR3 coding sequence is TGTGCCGGGTTTCAGGGATGGGAAGGTTTCTTT. It specifies CAGFQGWEGFF.

This clone was detected once. The chain couples TRBV3-1 (or the pseudogene TRBV3-2) to TRBJ1-2; 8 bases line up with TRBD1. Trimming removed 6 bases from V and 4 bases from J; junction bases left unmatched: 7. The CDR3 is 14 residues long. Germline V CDR1 and CDR2: LGHDT, YNNKEL (reference sequence). CDR3 sequence reads: CASRQGADGYGYTF. CDR3 in DNA: TGTGCCAGCAGGCAGGGGGCTGACGGCTATGGCTACACCTTC.

This chain joins TRBV6-5 and TRBJ2-3, with a possible D match to TRBD2 (6 bases). V was cut by 5 bases and J by 10 bases, with 19 bases left in between. Germline V CDR1 and CDR2: MNHEY, SVGAGI. The CDR3 extends over 14 amino acids. The CDR3 nucleotides are TGTGCCAGCAGTACCCCCTTGGGGGGTGGAGCGCAGTATTTT. This sequence encodes CASSTPLGGGAQYF.

The chain recombines TRBV7-9 with TRBJ1-2; the D gene is possibly TRBD1 (6 bases). Germline V gives CDR1 SEHNR, CDR2 FQNEAQ (reference sequence). Trimming removed 2 bases at V and 8 bases at J, with 18 bases between. The CDR3 sequence is 15 residues long. The CDR3: CASSLSTGGANGYTF. The CDR3 DNA sequence: TGTGCCAGCAGCTTAAGCACGGGGGGCGCGAACGGCTACACCTTC.

The rearrangement uses TRBV30 and TRBJ1-3; D remains unclear. The germline V and J ends were trimmed by 0 bases and 8 bases, with 5 bases remaining between them. Per the germline V gene, CDR1 is GTSNPN and CDR2 is SVGIG (reference sequence). This CDR3 is built from 11 residues. As DNA, the CDR3 is TGTGCCTGGAGTGTACAATACACCATATATTTT. The encoded protein is CAWSVQYTIYF.